This TCR beta chain emerged from a study of cytomegalovirus exposure and HLA in healthy donors. Study background: Earlier sequencing of approximately 180 million T cells yielded fewer than 140 million unique TCR beta sequences. General study points: Among TCR beta chains, those listed as cytomegalovirus-associated numbered about 160. Most TCR sequences proved rare, with some public TCRs found in many donors.

Donors in the study were healthy people who gave bone marrow. With 60 Vbeta and 13 Jbeta primers, the PCR was carried out. Sequencing was performed with immunoSEQ multiplex PCR; in TCRdb, only in-frame clones are kept and a portion is missing. There are around 140,000 clones in the sample; over 65% occur only once, and 13% lies in the top ten. With regard to this clone: The target antigen is unknown.

The V end was cut by 4 bases, the J end by 7 bases, with 8 bases between. Germline CDR1 is SGHTA and CDR2 is FQGNSA. The CDR3 spans 12 residues. The V call is TRBV7-2, the J call TRBJ2-1; D is unresolved. The sequencing sample was made of PBMCs. This clonotype was sampled from a man between 40 and 49 years old in good health and CMV-seropositive. The CDR3 nucleotides are TGTGCCAGCAGCTCCTATGGTAATGAGCAGTTCTTC. This sequence encodes CASSSYGNEQFF.